The subject of this entry is one T cell receptor (beta chain). This specimen belongs to a study of blood T cells in healthy people across ages. This CDR3 spans 12 amino acids. It was with a sample-barcoded 5' primer and a J-beta primer mix that a second PCR of roughly 7 to 12 cycles was run. Every cDNA molecule bore a tag from a template-switch adaptor containing 12 random nucleotides. TCRdb re-called the 5' RACE reads with MiXCR, one entry per CDR3 protein. Here the sample spans about 620,000 distinct CDR3 sequences, approximately 52% being singletons. This clonotype was sampled from a woman aged 80 or older in good health. This chain joins TRBV21-1 and TRBJ2-5; the tabulated D call, TRBD1, remains unverified against the DNA. TRBV21-1 is classified as a pseudogene. The sample consisted of blood. Written as DNA, the CDR3 is TGTGCCAGCAGCAGACACAGGGAGACCCAGTACTTC. Translation gives CASSRHRETQYF.